A selection of T cell receptor beta chains follows, all from one sample in a study of cytomegalovirus exposure and HLA in healthy donors. This table comes from immunoSEQ multiplex PCR, and its TCRdb copy is limited to in-frame clones, with some not included. The sample includes over 150,000 clones, roughly 80% of them seen just once. Sequenced sample: PBMCs. The receptors derive from a girl aged 2 to 10 in good health and CMV-seropositive. CDR3s leave out the opening cysteine and the closing phenylalanine or tryptophan.

TRBV7-7	11	TRBJ2-3	ASSTGGGDTQY
TRBV11-2	15	TRBJ2-2	ASSFLTGARNTGELF
TRBV19	11	TRBJ1-3	ASSRGQGNTIY
TRBV4-2	11	TRBJ1-2	ASNREPIYGYT
TRBV5-1	14	TRBJ2-2	ASSVTGVGNTGELF
TRBV5-1	16	TRBJ2-1	ASSRQTSGRHLNNEQF
TRBV4-1	16	TRBJ1-2	ASSQDRGVLHTQGGYT
TRBV11-2	12	TRBJ2-3	ASSLYSSVDTQY
TRBV7-8	14	TRBJ2-7	ASSLTRVRLLHEQY
TRBV5-1	18	TRBJ2-6	ASNAGTSGDWLSGANVLT
TRBV7-9	15	TRBJ2-1	AREPLLSGQGNNEQF
TRBV30	10	TRBJ2-7	AWADRGGEQY
TRBV30	10	TRBJ1-1	AWKRGNTEAF
TRBV4-1	14	TRBJ2-7	ASSQDNVGRAYEQY
TRBV30	14	TRBJ2-7	AWSVSSWDRTYEQY
TRBV27	11	TRBJ1-1	ASGTSRGRGAF
TRBV7-9	13	TRBJ2-1	ASSQLADLYNEQF
TRBV2	12	TRBJ2-7	ASPGTRKGYEQY
TRBV7-9	16	TRBJ2-2	ASSLESGGRGITGELF
TRBV4-2	10	TRBJ1-2	ASTTDGLGYT
TRBV2	11	TRBJ2-1	ASSDWTSGNQF
TRBV20-1	9	TRBJ2-1	SASKINEQF
TRBV18	13	TRBJ1-1	ASSPDGTPNTEAF
TRBV27	12	TRBJ1-1	ASSFSASPLEAF
TRBV4-1	13	TRBJ2-7	ASSPPERVLYEQY
TRBV9	11	TRBJ1-2	ASSVRGYYGYT
TRBV4-1	14	TRBJ2-6	ASSPGSGSGANVLT
TRBV27	16	TRBJ2-3	ASSNIFPFSGRTDTQY
TRBV6-5	13	TRBJ2-5	ASGGAAPHRETQY
TRBV6-1	12	TRBJ1-1	ASSEEGGRDEAF
TRBV2	13	TRBJ1-1	SASVGGGSHTEAF
TRBV5-6	10	TRBJ2-3	ASSPGTDTQY